A selection of T cell receptor beta chains follows, all from one sample in a study of blood T cell repertoires in COVID-19. The data were produced by immunoSEQ multiplex PCR, yet TCRdb's version contains in-frame clones alone and is incomplete. The sample carries some 250,000 clones, 65% to 85% recorded once. Sequencing input: peripheral blood. The receptors were gathered from an older man with acute or convalescent COVID-19. CDR3s include the opening cysteine and the closing phenylalanine or tryptophan. The order of the fields is J gene, V gene, D gene, clone size, CDR3 DNA, CDR3 protein. The D gene is left open where the match is weak. Expanded clones get a size class; other rows say once, few or many, or leave the size out.

j_call: TRBJ1-2
v_call: TRBV12-3/TRBV12-4
d_call: NA
clone_size: NA
cdr3_nt: TGTGCCAGCACCCAGAGCGAAGGGGGTGGCTACACCTTC
cdr3_aa: CASTQSEGGGYTF

j_call: TRBJ1-5
v_call: TRBV10-3
d_call: TRBD1
clone_size: NA
cdr3_nt: TGTGCCGCACCCCCCCCCACAGGGGACCTTAATCAGCCCCAGCATTTT
cdr3_aa: CAAPPPTGDLNQPQHF

j_call: TRBJ1-2
v_call: TRBV24-1
d_call: TRBD1
clone_size: NA
cdr3_nt: TGTGCCACCAGTGATCAACAGGGGTACCTCGGGGGCTACACCTTC
cdr3_aa: CATSDQQGYLGGYTF

j_call: TRBJ1-5
v_call: TRBV2
d_call: NA
clone_size: few
cdr3_nt: TGTGCCAGCAGTGAAGCACAGCCTCCCGGGCCCCAGCATTTT
cdr3_aa: CASSEAQPPGPQHF

j_call: TRBJ2-7
v_call: TRBV24-1
d_call: TRBD2
clone_size: NA
cdr3_nt: TGTGCCACCAGTGATCATCCTAGCGGCTACGAGCAGTACTTC
cdr3_aa: CATSDHPSGYEQYF

j_call: TRBJ2-5
v_call: TRBV19
d_call: TRBD1
clone_size: NA
cdr3_nt: TGTGCCAGTAGGTGGACAGGGGTTGGGGAGACCCAGTACTTC
cdr3_aa: CASRWTGVGETQYF

j_call: TRBJ2-1
v_call: TRBV4-1
d_call: TRBD2
clone_size: NA
cdr3_nt: TGCGCCAGCAGCCAAGGAGCTAGCGGGTATTACAATGAGCAGTTCTTC
cdr3_aa: CASSQGASGYYNEQFF

j_call: TRBJ2-5
v_call: TRBV5-4
d_call: NA
clone_size: once
cdr3_nt: TGTGCCAGCAGCTTAGCGGACAGCCAAGAGACCCAGTACTTC
cdr3_aa: CASSLADSQETQYF

j_call: TRBJ2-1
v_call: TRBV10-1
d_call: TRBD2
clone_size: NA
cdr3_nt: TGCGCCAGCAGCCATGGCGGGAGCTCCTACAATGAGCAGTTCTTC
cdr3_aa: CASSHGGSSYNEQFF

j_call: TRBJ2-1
v_call: TRBV29-1
d_call: TRBD2
clone_size: NA
cdr3_nt: TGCAGCGTTGAAGATCAAAGCGGGAGTTACAATGAGCAGTTCTTC
cdr3_aa: CSVEDQSGSYNEQFF

j_call: TRBJ2-1
v_call: TRBV4-1
d_call: NA
clone_size: once
cdr3_nt: TGCGCCAGCAGCCAAGATCTAGGCAGGGGAAGGATCAATGAGCAGTTCTTC
cdr3_aa: CASSQDLGRGRINEQFF

j_call: TRBJ2-1
v_call: TRBV5-6
d_call: TRBD2
clone_size: NA
cdr3_nt: TGTGCCAGCAGCTTAGTGGGCGGGGGGGCCTTCTCCTACAATGAGCAGTTCTTC
cdr3_aa: CASSLVGGGAFSYNEQFF

j_call: TRBJ2-2
v_call: TRBV20-1
d_call: TRBD2
clone_size: NA
cdr3_nt: TGCAGTGCTAGTCTAGCGGGAGGGACCGGGGAGCTGTTTTTT
cdr3_aa: CSASLAGGTGELFF

j_call: TRBJ2-1
v_call: TRBV5-1
d_call: TRBD2
clone_size: NA
cdr3_nt: TGCGCCAGCAGCTGGACTAGCGGGAGATACAATGAGCAGTTCTTC
cdr3_aa: CASSWTSGRYNEQFF

j_call: TRBJ1-3
v_call: TRBV5-1
d_call: TRBD1
clone_size: once
cdr3_nt: TGCGCCAGCAGCTTATCGCAGGGGGGATCTGGAAACACCATATATTTT
cdr3_aa: CASSLSQGGSGNTIYF

j_call: TRBJ1-1
v_call: TRBV3-1/TRBV3-2
d_call: NA
clone_size: NA
cdr3_nt: TGTGCCAGCAGCCCGGCGGGCCCCGCTGAAGCTTTCTTT
cdr3_aa: CASSPAGPAEAFF

j_call: TRBJ2-5
v_call: TRBV29-1
d_call: NA
clone_size: NA
cdr3_nt: TGCAGCGTTGTGGACACGGAAGAGACCCAGTACTTC
cdr3_aa: CSVVDTEETQYF

j_call: TRBJ1-2
v_call: TRBV19
d_call: TRBD1
clone_size: few
cdr3_nt: TGTGCCAGTCGTGACAGGGGGCGCTCGGATGGCTACACCTTC
cdr3_aa: CASRDRGRSDGYTF

j_call: TRBJ2-2
v_call: TRBV6-5
d_call: TRBD1
clone_size: NA
cdr3_nt: TGTGCCAGCAGAACGACAGGGGCGAACACCGGGGAGCTGTTTTTT
cdr3_aa: CASRTTGANTGELFF

j_call: TRBJ1-4
v_call: TRBV2
d_call: NA
clone_size: NA
cdr3_nt: TGTGCCAGCAGTGATTCCCCGGGGGGATTTTACGAAAAACTGTTTTTT
cdr3_aa: CASSDSPGGFYEKLFF

j_call: TRBJ2-1
v_call: TRBV5-1
d_call: NA
clone_size: NA
cdr3_nt: TGCGCCAGCGGGAAAGGCCGTTGGGAGCAAAACAATGAGCAGTTCTTC
cdr3_aa: CASGKGRWEQNNEQFF

j_call: TRBJ2-1
v_call: TRBV6-5
d_call: TRBD2
clone_size: NA
cdr3_nt: TGTGCCAGCGGCAGCAGCGGGGGCGCGTCCAATGAGCAGTTCTTC
cdr3_aa: CASGSSGGASNEQFF

j_call: TRBJ2-3
v_call: TRBV4-2
d_call: TRBD1
clone_size: NA
cdr3_nt: TGTGCCAGCAGCCAGGGACAGAGTGGGAATACGCAGTATTTT
cdr3_aa: CASSQGQSGNTQYF

j_call: TRBJ1-2
v_call: TRBV29-1
d_call: NA
clone_size: NA
cdr3_nt: TGCAGCGTCGCAACAGGGCCCGGTGGCTACACCTTC
cdr3_aa: CSVATGPGGYTF

j_call: TRBJ2-6
v_call: TRBV28
d_call: TRBD2
clone_size: NA
cdr3_nt: TGTGCCAGCACCGCTAGCGGGGGCTTCGCCTCTGGGGCCAACGTCCTGACTTTC
cdr3_aa: CASTASGGFASGANVLTF

j_call: TRBJ2-7
v_call: TRBV3-1/TRBV3-2
d_call: NA
clone_size: NA
cdr3_nt: TGTGCCAGCAGCCACTTATCAGGGGACGAGCAGTACTTC
cdr3_aa: CASSHLSGDEQYF

j_call: TRBJ1-4
v_call: TRBV2
d_call: NA
clone_size: NA
cdr3_nt: NA
cdr3_aa: CASILGEANEKLFF

j_call: TRBJ2-1
v_call: TRBV5-1
d_call: TRBD1
clone_size: few
cdr3_nt: TGCGCCAGCAGCTTGGACCCGGGACAGGTCTATGAGCAGTTCTTC
cdr3_aa: CASSLDPGQVYEQFF

j_call: TRBJ2-2
v_call: TRBV7-6
d_call: TRBD1
clone_size: NA
cdr3_nt: TGTGCCAGCAGCAGCGGGACAGGGGGAGGTAACACCGGGGAGCTGTTTTTT
cdr3_aa: CASSSGTGGGNTGELFF

j_call: TRBJ2-7
v_call: TRBV6-5
d_call: TRBD1
clone_size: NA
cdr3_nt: TGTGCCAGCAGTCCCCGGGACAGGGGTTTCGTCGAGCAGTACTTC
cdr3_aa: CASSPRDRGFVEQYF

j_call: TRBJ2-2
v_call: TRBV15
d_call: TRBD2
clone_size: NA
cdr3_nt: TGTGCCACCAGCCACGGGACTAGCGGTACCGGGGAGCTGTTTTTT
cdr3_aa: CATSHGTSGTGELFF

j_call: TRBJ2-1
v_call: TRBV2
d_call: TRBD2
clone_size: NA
cdr3_nt: TGTGCCAGCAGTGAAGCGCTTATAGCGGGGGATGAGCAGTTCTTC
cdr3_aa: CASSEALIAGDEQFF

j_call: TRBJ2-3
v_call: TRBV24-1
d_call: NA
clone_size: NA
cdr3_nt: TGTGCCACCAGTGACGCCCGGGGTGGTGGCACAGATACGCAGTATTTT
cdr3_aa: CATSDARGGGTDTQYF

j_call: TRBJ2-1
v_call: TRBV28
d_call: TRBD1
clone_size: NA
cdr3_nt: TGTGCCAGCAGTTCCCGCAACCGCGGACGACAGGGCGGGCATGAGCAGTTCTTC
cdr3_aa: CASSSRNRGRQGGHEQFF